The table lists the clone carrying this T cell receptor beta chain with many counts. The antigen remains unidentified. The sample belongs to a study of T-cell reconstitution after alpha-beta-depleted transplantation in children. General observations from the study: Fresh T-cell production supplied most of the T-cell counts and diversity seen one year after transplant.

The V end lost 5 bases, the J end lost 3 bases, and 11 bases lay between the germline ends. The CDR3 is 14 residues long. Germline loops: CDR1 PRHDT, CDR2 FYEKMQ (reference sequence). A TCRbeta library incorporating unique molecular identifiers was prepared. One entry per CDR3 protein results from TCRdb running MiXCR on the PCR reads. Seen here are some 120,000 distinct CDR3 sequences, 23% observed once, and the top ten hold under 12%. The genes are TRBV13 and TRBJ2-1, with a weak D call TRBD2 (6 bases). This TCR came from a male patient aged 2-9 years who had a stem cell transplant for chronic granulomatous disease, so the T cells may come from the graft donor. Specimen: PBMCs, mostly from graft donor cells, collected 180 days after TCRalphabeta/CD19-depleted stem cell transplant. As DNA, the CDR3 is TGTGCCAGCAGCCGTCCGGGGGACTACAATGAGCAGTTCTTC. Amino acids: CASSRPGDYNEQFF.